The 29 T cell receptor beta chains below were found in one sample sequenced in a study of T cell responses to AZD1222 COVID-19 vaccine. Method: immunoSEQ multiplex PCR; TCRdb's copy keeps in-frame clones and lacks some. The table lists under 150,000 clones, roughly 88% of them singletons. The source was peripheral blood, collected on day 0 of AZD1222 vaccination. These receptors all stem from an adult in good health.

The DNA of the CDR3 is TGTGCCAGCAGTTACTCGTACGGGGACTACGAGCAGTACTTC. Residues: CASSYSYGDYEQYF. This sequence joins TRBV6-5 and TRBJ2-7; D is perhaps TRBD2 (5 bases). Trimming took 0 bases from V and 3 from J, leaving 9 bases between them. CDR1 is MNHEY and CDR2 is SVGAGI in the germline V gene. This CDR3 has 14 residues.

The gene calls are TRBV11-2 and TRBJ1-3, with 9 nucleotides matching TRBD1. Germline-derived CDR1 and CDR2 are SGHAT and FQNNGV. This CDR3 is built from 14 residues. The V gene end was trimmed by 5 bases and the J gene end by 6 bases; junction bases not matched to a gene: 5. The CDR3 sequence is CASSPRTGVNTIYF. The CDR3 DNA is TGTGCCAGCAGCCCACGGACAGGGGTAAACACCATATATTTT.

Written as DNA, the CDR3 is TGTGCCAGCAGCGTCCTCGCGGGGGGCCGGGACAATGAGCAGTTCTTC. Translation: CASSVLAGGRDNEQFF. The gene calls are TRBV3-1 (or the pseudogene TRBV3-2) and TRBJ2-1; 8 nucleotides agree with TRBD2. With V trimmed by 5 bases and J by 5 bases, 11 bases remained unmatched. The CDR3 extends over 16 amino acids. CDR1 and CDR2 (germline): LGHDT, YNNKEL (reference sequence).

This chain connects TRBV5-5 to TRBJ1-2; the D gene is possibly TRBD1 (5 bases). V shed 3 bases and J shed 8 bases, with 17 bases lying between them. The CDR3 covers 14 residues. The germline gives CDR1 SGHKS, CDR2 YYEKEE (reference sequence). CDR3 loop: CASSSRLGTSGYTF. CDR3 sequence (DNA): TGTGCCAGCAGCTCCCGGTTGGGGACCTCGGGCTACACCTTC.

The chain is built from TRBV7-2 and TRBJ1-5, with D tentatively TRBD1 (6 bases). V was trimmed by 1 base and J by 5 bases, leaving 18 bases between them. CDR3 length: 17 amino acids. The germline V gene encodes CDR1 SGHTA and CDR2 FQGNSA. The CDR3 region is CASSLGVGGGAYQPQHF. DNA of the CDR3: TGTGCCAGCAGCTTAGGTGTAGGGGGGGGCGCATATCAGCCCCAGCATTTT.

The CDR3 here is CASSLGTGHNQPQHF. In DNA form, the CDR3 reads TGTGCCAGCAGCTTAGGGACGGGACACAATCAGCCCCAGCATTTT. The J gene is TRBJ1-5, the V gene TRBV11-2, with a weak D call TRBD1 (6 bases). CDR1 SGHAT and CDR2 FQNNGV come from the germline V gene. CDR3 size: 15 residues. Trimming removed 1 base from V and 3 bases from J, with 10 bases in between.

This chain connects TRBV3-1 (or the pseudogene TRBV3-2) to TRBJ1-4; the D is unclear. Germline V gene data show CDR1 as LGHDT and CDR2 as YNNKEL (reference sequence). The CDR3 covers 17 residues. V was pared by 4 bases and J by 2 bases, with 17 bases between. The CDR3 sequence: CASSPTIKGGTNEKLFF. The CDR3, as DNA: TGTGCCAGCAGCCCTACCATCAAGGGAGGGACTAATGAAAAACTGTTTTTT.

The rearrangement joins TRBV27 to TRBJ1-1, with D hard to call. The germline CDR1 and CDR2 sequences are MNHEY and SMNVEV (reference sequence). This CDR3 is built from 16 residues. V was clipped by 4 bases and J by 1 base, with 16 bases between them. CDR3 sequence (DNA): TGTGCCAGCAGTTCCCCAAACCAAGGGAAGAACACTGAAGCTTTCTTT. Residues: CASSSPNQGKNTEAFF.

This clone has only one observation. This sequence joins TRBV19 and TRBJ2-1, with 10 bases aligning to TRBD2. V was clipped by 0 bases and J by 5 bases; unmatched bases: 13. The length of the CDR3 is 19 residues. Germline assignment: CDR1 LNHDA and CDR2 SQIVND (reference sequence). CDR3 sequence reads: CASSIDRPLAGDLHNEQFF. Written as DNA, the CDR3 is TGTGCCAGTAGTATAGATCGCCCCCTAGCGGGGGACCTACACAATGAGCAGTTCTTC.

The rearrangement links TRBV3-1 (or the pseudogene TRBV3-2) to TRBJ2-1; tentatively, D is TRBD2 (6 bases). Deletions cut 2 bases from V and 9 bases from J, with 14 bases between. Germline values: CDR1 LGHDT, CDR2 YNNKEL (reference sequence). This CDR3 spans 14 amino acids. The CDR3 spells CASSQTSISGEQFF. The CDR3 DNA sequence: TGTGCCAGCAGCCAAACTAGCATCTCGGGTGAGCAGTTCTTC.

This clone has only one observation. The chain uses TRBV5-1 and TRBJ2-7, with D tentatively TRBD1 or TRBD2 (5 bases each). V gave up 0 bases and J gave up 2 bases, with 12 bases separating them. Germline CDR1 and CDR2: SGHRS and YFSETQ. The CDR3 has 15 residues. For the CDR3, the DNA is TGCGCCAGCAGCTTGGCTCCTGTGGGGGCCTACGAGCAGTACTTC. Translating it yields CASSLAPVGAYEQYF.

Regarding this clone: Distinct nucleotide sequences in the sample also encode this CDR3. DNA for the CDR3: TGTGCCAGCAGTTATGGACAGGGGACTGAAGCTTTCTTT. Protein sequence: CASSYGQGTEAFF. V is TRBV6-6 and J is TRBJ1-1; TRBD1 aligns across 9 bases. CDR1 MNHNY and CDR2 SVGAGI come from the germline V gene (reference sequence). The CDR3 runs 13 residues. J was trimmed by 5 bases and V by 3 bases; bases with no gene match: 1.

This clone showed up just once. This chain joins TRBV6-5 and TRBJ1-2; TRBD1 agrees at 8 bases. The CDR3 has 15 residues. CDR1 MNHEY and CDR2 SVGAGI come from the germline V gene. After removal of 0 bases from V and 6 bases from J, the junction contained 6 bases not matched to a gene. CDR3 region: CASSYSNRGVDGYTF. The CDR3 DNA follows: TGTGCCAGCAGTTACTCGAACAGGGGGGTCGATGGCTACACCTTC.

The V call is TRBV3-1 (or the pseudogene TRBV3-2), the J call TRBJ1-4, with 8 positions matching TRBD1. V trimming: 4 bases; J trimming: 2 bases; junction bases outside the gene matches: 12. CDR3 length: 18 residues. Germline V gene sequence: CDR1 LGHDT, CDR2 YNNKEL (reference sequence). CDR3 in DNA: TGTGCCAGCAGCCGCGGGGGGCAGGGGGCACGTACTAATGAAAAACTGTTTTTT. Its translation: CASSRGGQGARTNEKLFF.

Comment on this clone: One end of the junction is discordant with germline, which a read error may explain. The chain combines TRBV20-1 with TRBJ1-2, with D perhaps TRBD1 (6 bases). This CDR3 has 15 residues. CDR1 and CDR2 from the germline V gene are DFQATT and SNEGSKA (reference sequence). Here the CDR3 reads CSASFPGHGNYGYTF. The DNA for the CDR3 is TGTAGTGCTAGTTTCCCGGGACATGGGAACTATGGCTACACCTTC.

Only a few counts were recorded for this clone. CDR3 sequence: CASSPPGLAGDTQYF. The CDR3 DNA reads TGTGCCAGCTCACCACCGGGACTAGCAGGCGATACGCAGTATTTT. The V gene is TRBV18, the J gene TRBJ2-3, with 9 bases aligning to TRBD2. V gave up 0 bases and J gave up 6 bases; unmatched junction bases: 4. This CDR3 is built from 15 residues. The germline V gene encodes CDR1 KGHSH and CDR2 LQKENI. The variable domain in full, with the rest retrieved from reference TRBV18 and TRBJ2-3, is NAGVMQNPRHLVRRRGQEARLRCSPMKGHSHVYWYRQLPEEGLKFMVYLQKENIIDESGMPKERFSAEFPKEGPSILRIQQVVRGDSAAYFCASSPPGLAGDTQYFGPGTRLTVL.

The V gene is TRBV5-6, the J gene TRBJ2-3; D gene unclear. Deletions cut 0 bases from V and 3 bases from J, with 5 bases between. Germline V lookup: CDR1 SGHDT, CDR2 YYEEEE. The CDR3 extends over 13 amino acids. CDR3 residues: CASSLDFTDTQYF. CDR3 DNA sequence: TGTGCCAGCAGCTTGGACTTTACAGATACGCAGTATTTT.

The chain carries TRBV27 and TRBJ2-5, with D possibly TRBD2 on 6 matching bases. V lost 3 bases to trimming and J lost 2 bases, with 16 bases between them. In germline, CDR1 is MNHEY, CDR2 SMNVEV (reference sequence). The CDR3 length is 16 residues. As DNA, the CDR3 is TGTGCCAGCAGTTTGGGAGTCGGGGAGGCTCAAGAGACCCAGTACTTC. It codes for CASSLGVGEAQETQYF.

Only a few counts were recorded for this clone. CDR3 in amino acids: CASRTTSGGTGWSYNEQFF. DNA for the CDR3: TGTGCCAGCAGGACGACTAGCGGGGGGACCGGGTGGTCCTACAATGAGCAGTTCTTC. The V gene is TRBV2, the J gene TRBJ2-1, with TRBD2 matching over 13 bases. With V trimmed by 6 bases and J by 1 base, 12 bases remained unmatched. The germline V gene has CDR1 SNHLY and CDR2 FYNNEI. The CDR3 has 19 amino acids.

The rearrangement links TRBV3-1 (or the pseudogene TRBV3-2) to TRBJ1-5, with D tentatively TRBD1 (5 bases). The germline V gene encodes CDR1 LGHDT and CDR2 YNNKEL (reference sequence). The CDR3 is made up of 14 amino acids. Trimming removed 2 bases at V and 0 bases at J, with 5 bases between. CDR3: CASSQQGSNQPQHF. For the CDR3, the DNA is TGTGCCAGCAGCCAACAGGGTAGCAATCAGCCCCAGCATTTT.

This chain uses TRBV28 with TRBJ2-5; 9 nucleotides align to TRBD1. The germline V gene encodes CDR1 MDHEN and CDR2 SYDVKM. The ends lost 0 bases at V and 3 bases at J; junction bases unmatched: 14. The CDR3 totals 19 residues. For the CDR3, the DNA is TGTGCCAGCAGTTTATGCTGGACAGGGGTGGATTGGGTAAAAGAGACCCAGTACTTC. As protein: CASSLCWTGVDWVKETQYF.

CDR3 DNA sequence: TGTGCCAGCAGTTTAGTCCAGGTCCGGCAGCCCCAGCATTTT. This gives the protein CASSLVQVRQPQHF. V and J are TRBV28 and TRBJ1-5; no firm D call. Germline V gives CDR1 MDHEN, CDR2 SYDVKM. Trimming left V 2 bases short and J 7 bases short, with 12 bases between. The CDR3 covers 14 residues.

V is TRBV7-2 and J is TRBJ2-1; 15 bases fit TRBD2. CDR3 size: 15 residues. J was trimmed by 5 bases and V by 5 bases; bases with no gene match: 1. CDR1 and CDR2 from the germline V gene are SGHTA and FQGNSA. DNA of the CDR3: TGTGCCAGCAGCGGACTAGCGGGGGGGGACAATGAGCAGTTCTTC. Its translation is CASSGLAGGDNEQFF.

V gene TRBV5-4 combines with J gene TRBJ2-3; tentatively, D is TRBD1 or TRBD2 (6 bases each). The CDR3 spans 16 residues. V shed 5 bases and J shed 2 bases, with 18 bases lying between them. Germline CDR1 and CDR2: SGHNT and YYREEE (reference sequence). The CDR3 DNA is TGTGCCAGCAGGAAGGACGTGGGGGGCCTCACAGATACGCAGTATTTT. It translates to CASRKDVGGLTDTQYF.

The chain couples TRBV18 to TRBJ1-3; weak D call: TRBD1 (5 bases). Germline values: CDR1 KGHSH, CDR2 LQKENI. Trimming stripped 3 bases from V and 0 bases from J, with 21 bases between. The CDR3 sequence is 19 residues long. The CDR3 here is CASSPAGLKGKPSGNTIYF. CDR3 coding DNA: TGTGCCAGCTCACCGGCCGGCCTCAAGGGGAAACCCTCTGGAAACACCATATATTTT.

The chain uses TRBV4-2 and TRBJ1-1; possibly TRBD1 for D (5 bases). Germline CDR1 reads LGHNA; CDR2 reads YNFKEQ. The V end was cut by 1 base, the J end by 1 base, with 10 bases between. The CDR3 runs 15 residues. For the CDR3, the DNA is TGTGCCAGCAGCCAAGCAGGGACCAGGAACACTGAAGCTTTCTTT. This codes for CASSQAGTRNTEAFF.

The V call is TRBV28, the J call TRBJ1-1; D is perhaps TRBD1 (5 bases). Germline loops: CDR1 MDHEN, CDR2 SYDVKM. The CDR3 has 12 amino acids. Written as DNA, the CDR3 is TGTGGGTGGGGATCAAGGGGCACTGAAGCTTTCTTT. Protein: CGWGSRGTEAFF.

The V gene is TRBV2, the J gene TRBJ1-4; D ambiguous. The CDR3 has 14 residues. In germline, CDR1 is SNHLY, CDR2 FYNNEI. V gave up 8 bases and J gave up 2 bases, with 12 bases separating them. The CDR3 here is CASSRSTTNEKLFF. The DNA for the CDR3 is TGTGCCAGCTCAAGGTCGACGACTAATGAAAAACTGTTTTTT. The full variable domain, its missing parts supplied by reference TRBV2 and TRBJ1-4, is EPEVTQTPSHQVTQMGQEVILRCVPISNHLYFYWYRQILGQKVEFLVSFYNNEISEKSEIFDDQFSVERPDGSNFTLKIRSTKLEDSAMYFCASSRSTTNEKLFFGSGTQLSVL.

J is TRBJ1-5 and V is TRBV3-1 (or the pseudogene TRBV3-2); 8 bases match TRBD1. Germline V gene data show CDR1 as LGHDT and CDR2 as YNNKEL (reference sequence). The CDR3 length is 14 residues. The V segment lost 1 base and the J segment 4 bases; nucleotides outside the gene matches: 0. The CDR3 here is CASSQGTGNQPQHF. The CDR3, as DNA: TGTGCCAGCAGCCAAGGGACAGGGAATCAGCCCCAGCATTTT.